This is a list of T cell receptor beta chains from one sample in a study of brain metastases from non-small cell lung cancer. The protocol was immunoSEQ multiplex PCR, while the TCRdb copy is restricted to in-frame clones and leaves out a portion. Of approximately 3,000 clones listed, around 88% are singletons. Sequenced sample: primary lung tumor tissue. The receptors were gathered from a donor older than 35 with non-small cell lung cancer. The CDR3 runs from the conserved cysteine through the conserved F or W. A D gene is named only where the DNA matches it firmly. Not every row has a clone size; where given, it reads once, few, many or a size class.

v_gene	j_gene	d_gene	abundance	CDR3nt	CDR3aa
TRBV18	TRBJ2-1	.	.	TGTGCCAGCTCACTGCCCTCCTACAATGAGCAGTTCTTC	CASSLPSYNEQFF
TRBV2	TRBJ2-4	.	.	TGTGCCAGCAGTGCCCAGGGTGGGGGTAACATTCAGTACTTC	CASSAQGGGNIQYF
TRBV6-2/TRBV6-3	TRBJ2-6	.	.	TGTGCCAGCAGTTACTCGATTCACGGGACATACAATTCTGGGGCCAACGTCTTGACTTTC	CASSYSIHGTYNSGANVLTF
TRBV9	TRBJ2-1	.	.	TGTGCCAGCAGCATCCGCCCCAGCGGTTACAATGAGCAGTTCTTC	CASSIRPSGYNEQFF
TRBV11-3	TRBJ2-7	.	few	TGTGCCAGCAGCCCCACTGGACAGTCCAACGAGCAGTACTTC	CASSPTGQSNEQYF
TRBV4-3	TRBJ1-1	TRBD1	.	TGCGCCAGCAGCCGGACGGACAGGGGCCAACTTGAAGCTTTCTTT	CASSRTDRGQLEAFF
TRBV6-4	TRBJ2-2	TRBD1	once	TGTGCCAGCAGTCGCCAGGGGGCCACCGGGGAGCTGTTTTTT	CASSRQGATGELFF
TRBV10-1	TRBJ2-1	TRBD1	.	TGCGCCAGCAGTAAGGCTTCAGGGGGCATCAATGAGCAGTTCTTC	CASSKASGGINEQFF
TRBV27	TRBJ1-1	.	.	TGTGCCAGCAGTTTCCCAGGGTTGAACGCTGAAGCTTTCTTT	CASSFPGLNAEAFF
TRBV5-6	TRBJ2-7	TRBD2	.	TGTGCCAGCAGCTTGGGAGCACCGGGACTAGCGGTTGAGCAGTACTTC	CASSLGAPGLAVEQYF
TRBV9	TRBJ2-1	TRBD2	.	TGTGCCAGCAGCGAGGGAGGGAGGGCCCCTACAAATGAGCAGTTCTTC	CASSEGGRAPTNEQFF
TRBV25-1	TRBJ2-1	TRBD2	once	TGTGCCAGCAGCCGATGGAGACCTAGCGGAGCGGCCGATGAGCAGTTCTTC	CASSRWRPSGAADEQFF
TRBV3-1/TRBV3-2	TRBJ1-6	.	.	TGTGCCAGCAGCCAAGAGGCCTTAGCCCTCCACTTT	CASSQEALALHF
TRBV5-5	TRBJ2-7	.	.	TGTGCCAGCTCCAGTTGGGGGTACGAGCAGTACTTC	CASSSWGYEQYF
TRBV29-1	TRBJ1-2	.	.	TGCAGCGTTTCTCGAATGCGGGGGCCCATTGGTATCGATTATGGCTACACCTTC	CSVSRMRGPIGIDYGYTF
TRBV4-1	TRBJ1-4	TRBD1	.	TGCGCCAGCAGTCAGGGGGCATGGAGTGAAAAACTGTTTTTT	CASSQGAWSEKLFF
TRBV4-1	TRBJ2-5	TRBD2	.	TGCGCCAGCAGCCAATATAGCGGGAGAGGAGAGACCCAGTACTTC	CASSQYSGRGETQYF